The rows below give T cell receptor beta chains drawn from one sample of a study of blood T cell repertoires in COVID-19. TCRdb's table, derived via immunoSEQ multiplex PCR, lists solely in-frame clones and lacks some. The table lists 270,000 or so clones, around 82% of them singletons. Input material: peripheral blood. These TCRs come from a woman between 50 and 59 years old who had recovered from COVID-19. The CDR3 runs from the conserved cysteine through the conserved F or W. Each record gives: J gene, clone size, V gene, D gene, CDR3 DNA, CDR3 protein. D genes are given only for firm matches. Where a row states a size, it is once, few, many or the class of an expanded clone; other rows omit it.

J: TRBJ2-5; size: -; V: TRBV11-2; D: -; DNA: TGTGCCAGCACCCTAAGGGGGAGCGAGACCCAGTACTTC; CDR3: CASTLRGSETQYF
J: TRBJ1-5; size: -; V: TRBV7-2; D: -; DNA: TGTGCCAGCAGCTTAGACCCCCATGGAGGTCAGCCCCAGCATTTT; CDR3: CASSLDPHGGQPQHF
J: TRBJ1-3; size: -; V: TRBV19; D: -; DNA: TGTGCCAGTAATTCCGGAGCCCCAAACACCATATATTTT; CDR3: CASNSGAPNTIYF
J: TRBJ2-7; size: -; V: TRBV5-1; D: -; DNA: TGCGCCAGCAGCTTGGGGCAGGGAAACGGCGAGCAGTACTTC; CDR3: CASSLGQGNGEQYF
J: TRBJ1-1; size: few; V: TRBV7-3; D: -; DNA: TGTGCCAGCAGCCCAGAAAGATACACTGAAGCTTTCTTT; CDR3: CASSPERYTEAFF
J: TRBJ2-4; size: few; V: TRBV4-2; D: TRBD1; DNA: TGTGCCAGCAGCCCACTTACGGGACAGCAAAACATTCAGTACTTC; CDR3: CASSPLTGQQNIQYF
J: TRBJ2-3; size: -; V: TRBV5-1; D: TRBD2; DNA: TGCGCCAGCAGTTATAGCGGGGGGGCCCCAGATACGCAGTATTTT; CDR3: CASSYSGGAPDTQYF
J: TRBJ1-6; size: -; V: TRBV28; D: -; DNA: TGTGCCAGCAACCACCCGGGCAACCGACCAGCGGATTCACCCCTCCACTTT; CDR3: CASNHPGNRPADSPLHF
J: TRBJ2-3; size: -; V: TRBV7-2; D: TRBD2; DNA: TGTGCCAGCAGCTTCCGCGGGAGGGCCCTACCAGATACGCAGTATTTT; CDR3: CASSFRGRALPDTQYF
J: TRBJ1-4; size: -; V: TRBV15; D: TRBD1; DNA: TGTGCCACCAGCCGAGGGACAGGGGCCGAAAATGAAAAACTGTTTTTT; CDR3: CATSRGTGAENEKLFF
J: TRBJ2-3; size: -; V: TRBV10-3; D: TRBD2; DNA: TGTGCCATCTCCGGACTAGCAAGCACAGATACGCAGTATTTT; CDR3: CAISGLASTDTQYF
J: TRBJ1-2; size: -; V: TRBV6-2/TRBV6-3; D: TRBD1; DNA: TGTGCCAGCAGTAACACAGGGGGCTATTTAAGCGGCTACACCTTC; CDR3: CASSNTGGYLSGYTF
J: TRBJ2-7; size: -; V: TRBV2; D: -; DNA: TGTGCCAGCAGTGAAGTGGAGAGTAGCACCTACGAGCAGTACTTC; CDR3: CASSEVESSTYEQYF
J: TRBJ1-6; size: -; V: TRBV12-5; D: TRBD1; DNA: TGTGCTAGTGGCAGCAGGGGGAAGTATAATTCACCCCTCCACTTT; CDR3: CASGSRGKYNSPLHF
J: TRBJ2-1; size: -; V: TRBV5-1; D: TRBD2; DNA: TGCGCCAGCAGCTCCCTTAGCGGGGACGGTACGAGTGAGCAGTTCTTC; CDR3: CASSSLSGDGTSEQFF
J: TRBJ2-2; size: few; V: TRBV28; D: TRBD1; DNA: TGTGCCAGCAGTACAGGGGCGGCCGGGGAGCTGTTTTTT; CDR3: CASSTGAAGELFF
J: TRBJ2-1; size: few; V: TRBV4-3; D: -; DNA: TGCGCCAGCAGCCTAACAGGGGAGGCTTACAATGAGCAGTTCTTC; CDR3: CASSLTGEAYNEQFF
J: TRBJ2-4; size: -; V: TRBV19; D: TRBD1; DNA: TGTGCCAGTAGTCGTGGACTGGGGACAGGGCGGAAAAACATTCAGTACTTC; CDR3: CASSRGLGTGRKNIQYF
J: TRBJ2-2; size: -; V: TRBV9; D: -; DNA: TGTGCCAGCAGCGTAGGAGGCGCGAACACCGGGGAGCTGTTTTTT; CDR3: CASSVGGANTGELFF
J: TRBJ2-7; size: -; V: TRBV4-1; D: -; DNA: TGCGCCAGCAGCTCATTTAGGGGCAGGGGCCACGAGCAGTACTTC; CDR3: CASSSFRGRGHEQYF
J: TRBJ2-7; size: -; V: TRBV9; D: TRBD2; DNA: TGTGCCAGCAGCCCCCTAGCGGGAGCCTACGAGCAGTACTTC; CDR3: CASSPLAGAYEQYF
J: TRBJ1-3; size: -; V: TRBV2; D: -; DNA: TGTGCCAGCAGTGAAGCTAACCGGGCTGGAAACACCATATATTTT; CDR3: CASSEANRAGNTIYF
J: TRBJ2-5; size: -; V: TRBV7-9; D: -; DNA: TGTGCCAGCAGCCCCCCAGACGGGAAACAAGAGACCCAGTACTTC; CDR3: CASSPPDGKQETQYF
J: TRBJ2-1; size: -; V: TRBV7-9; D: TRBD2; DNA: TGTGCCAGCAGCAGTCTGGGGACTAGCGGGACGTCCTACAATGAGCAGTTCTTC; CDR3: CASSSLGTSGTSYNEQFF
J: TRBJ1-4; size: -; V: TRBV5-1; D: -; DNA: TGCGCCAGCAGCTTGTCGGACGGAGGCAGGGAAAAACTGTTTTTT; CDR3: CASSLSDGGREKLFF
J: TRBJ2-2; size: -; V: TRBV6-6; D: TRBD1; DNA: TGTGCCAGCAGTTACAGTGGACAGGGGGTCGGGGAGCTGTTTTTT; CDR3: CASSYSGQGVGELFF
J: TRBJ2-2; size: -; V: TRBV27; D: -; DNA: TGTGCCAGCAGTTTATCAACAACAGGGTTGTTCACCGGGGAGCTGTTTTTT; CDR3: CASSLSTTGLFTGELFF
J: TRBJ2-2; size: -; V: TRBV9; D: TRBD2; DNA: TGTGCCAGCAGCATGCTAGCGGGAGGGCACCGCGAAGGCGGGGAGCTGTTTTTT; CDR3: CASSMLAGGHREGGELFF
J: TRBJ2-2; size: once; V: TRBV6-2/TRBV6-3; D: -; DNA: TGTGCCAGCAGTCCGGGGGGCCGGACCGGGGAGCTGTTTTTT; CDR3: CASSPGGRTGELFF
J: TRBJ2-1; size: few; V: TRBV5-6; D: -; DNA: TGTGCCAGCAGCCTGACAGGTTCAGGGAATGAGCAGTTCTTC; CDR3: CASSLTGSGNEQFF
J: TRBJ1-1; size: -; V: TRBV5-1; D: -; DNA: TGCGCCAGCAGCTTGTTATCCCCGACTAACGGCGATGAAGCTTTCTTT; CDR3: CASSLLSPTNGDEAFF
J: TRBJ2-4; size: -; V: TRBV27; D: TRBD1; DNA: TGTGCCAGCAGTCCCCTGGACAGGGCCCTAAACATTCAGTACTTC; CDR3: CASSPLDRALNIQYF
J: TRBJ1-2; size: -; V: TRBV6-5; D: TRBD1; DNA: TGTGCCAGCAGGCTACAGGGGAACTATGGCTACACCTTC; CDR3: CASRLQGNYGYTF
J: TRBJ2-7; size: -; V: TRBV27; D: TRBD2; DNA: TGTGCCAGCAGACCGAGCGGGAGCTTGTACGAGCAGTACTTC; CDR3: CASRPSGSLYEQYF
J: TRBJ2-7; size: -; V: TRBV4-3; D: -; DNA: TGCGCCAGCAGCCAAGCAGGGGGGCTATCCTACGAGCAGTACTTC; CDR3: CASSQAGGLSYEQYF
J: TRBJ2-5; size: -; V: TRBV30; D: -; DNA: TGTGCCTGGGCTACAGGGAGAGAGACCCAGTACTTC; CDR3: CAWATGRETQYF
J: TRBJ1-2; size: -; V: TRBV27; D: -; DNA: TGTGCCAGCAGCCCGACCTACGGGGAACGGAACTATGGCTACACCTTC; CDR3: CASSPTYGERNYGYTF
J: TRBJ2-5; size: -; V: TRBV30; D: -; DNA: TGTGCCTGGAGAAGGAATCCGAGGGAGACCCAGTACTTC; CDR3: CAWRRNPRETQYF
J: TRBJ1-2; size: -; V: TRBV21-1; D: -; DNA: TGTGCCAGCAGCGAGGGGGCAAAAGGCTACACCTTC; CDR3: CASSEGAKGYTF
J: TRBJ2-7; size: -; V: TRBV28; D: TRBD1; DNA: TGTGCCAGCAGCTCTCCCGGGACAGGGTATCGGCAGTACTTC; CDR3: CASSSPGTGYRQYF
J: TRBJ2-1; size: -; V: TRBV19; D: TRBD1; DNA: TGTGCCAGTAGTGCCAAGGGGGCACCGAATAATGAGCAGTTCTTC; CDR3: CASSAKGAPNNEQFF
J: TRBJ2-3; size: -; V: TRBV11-2; D: -; DNA: TGTGCCAGCAGCTTAGCTGGGGAGGATACGCAGTATTTT; CDR3: CASSLAGEDTQYF
J: TRBJ1-1; size: -; V: TRBV6-2/TRBV6-3; D: -; DNA: TGTGCCAGCACCCCGGGGGGGCCCCAGGAAGCTTTCTTT; CDR3: CASTPGGPQEAFF
J: TRBJ1-1; size: -; V: TRBV4-3; D: -; DNA: TGCGCCAGCAGGCAGACACAAAACACTGAAGCTTTCTTT; CDR3: CASRQTQNTEAFF
J: TRBJ2-2; size: -; V: TRBV5-1; D: TRBD2; DNA: TGCGCCAGCAGCACTCTAGCGGGAGGGACCGGGGAGCTGTTTTTT; CDR3: CASSTLAGGTGELFF
J: TRBJ2-2; size: -; V: TRBV7-8; D: TRBD2; DNA: TGTGCCAGCAGCTTAAGACTAGCGGGAGGCCGTAACACCGGGGAGCTGTTTTTT; CDR3: CASSLRLAGGRNTGELFF
J: TRBJ2-5; size: -; V: TRBV5-1; D: -; DNA: TGCGCCAGCAGCGAGGACAGTTCCGCCCGGACCCAGTACTTC; CDR3: CASSEDSSARTQYF
J: TRBJ1-3; size: -; V: TRBV5-4; D: TRBD1; DNA: TGTGCCGGGACAGAATCCTCTGGAAACACCATATATTTT; CDR3: CAGTESSGNTIYF
J: TRBJ2-1; size: few; V: TRBV27; D: -; DNA: TGTGCCAGCCTCCGGCAGGGGGGATACAATGAGCAGTTCTTC; CDR3: CASLRQGGYNEQFF
J: TRBJ2-2; size: few; V: TRBV18; D: -; DNA: TGTGCCAGCTCACCGGACAGCAGAGGTGGGGAGCTGTTTTTT; CDR3: CASSPDSRGGELFF
J: TRBJ2-1; size: -; V: TRBV24-1; D: TRBD2; DNA: TGTGCCACCAGTGCGACGGGAGGAGGCAATGAGCAGTTCTTC; CDR3: CATSATGGGNEQFF
J: TRBJ1-5; size: once; V: TRBV19; D: -; DNA: TGTGCCAGTAGCAGGGGCCGGAACCCCAATCAGCCCCAGCATTTT; CDR3: CASSRGRNPNQPQHF
J: TRBJ1-3; size: -; V: TRBV5-1; D: -; DNA: TGCGCCAGCAGCAAGGACACCTTAGACACCATATATTTT; CDR3: CASSKDTLDTIYF